The T cell receptor beta chain under discussion was sequenced for a study of CD4+ T cells in melanoma. Overall study findings and caveats: A reported correlation linked neoantigen-specific CD4+ T cells to CD8+, macrophage and B cell function. Neoantigen-specific CD4+ T cells in melanoma reportedly had diverse differentiation states.

As regards this clone: The antigen remains unidentified.

The assay was immunoSEQ multiplex PCR, and TCRdb's table has in-frame clones only and misses some. The table has over 9,000 clones, 66% seen once. Sequencing was done on a sample of cells from a culture (not recorded whether cultured in vitro). The clonotype comes from a human donor with melanoma.

The CDR3 region has the DNA TGTGCCAGCTCACTAAACAAGGATTCACCCCTCCACTTT. The encoded protein is CASSLNKDSPLHF. This sequence joins TRBV18 and TRBJ1-6; D is unresolved. Germline V gene lookup returns CDR1 KGHSH and CDR2 LQKENI. The CDR3 is made up of 13 amino acids. The V end lost 4 bases, the J end lost 8 bases, and 9 bases lay between the germline ends.